The 4 T cell receptor beta chains listed next were all sequenced from one sample in a study of T cell changes during pregnancy in multiple sclerosis. Repertoires were generated with immunoSEQ multiplex PCR, while TCRdb's copy carries only in-frame clones and drops some. There are about 59,000 clones in the sample; 80% to 95% occur only once, and roughly 2.5% lies in the top ten. Source: peripheral blood, taken in the second trimester of pregnancy. Source of these receptors: a female donor in good health, enrolled as a control in a pregnancy study.

This clone showed up just a few times. V usage is TRBV7-2 and J usage is TRBJ2-3; 11 bases fit TRBD2. The J segment lost 4 bases and the V segment lost 6 bases, leaving 9 bases of the junction unmatched. There are 16 residues in the CDR3. CDR1 is SGHTA, CDR2 FQGNSA, per germline. CDR3 sequence reads: CASSLLAGGSADTQYF. CDR3 sequence (DNA): TGTGCCAGCAGTCTTCTAGCGGGAGGATCCGCAGATACGCAGTATTTT.

J is TRBJ1-4 and V is TRBV28, with 8 bases lining up with TRBD1. CDR1 is MDHEN, CDR2 SYDVKM, per germline. The CDR3 runs to 12 residues. After removal of 6 bases from V and 7 bases from J, the junction contained 1 base not matched to a gene. The CDR3 coding sequence is TGTGCCAGCAGCGGACAGGGTGAAAAACTGTTTTTT. This translates into CASSGQGEKLFF.

This clone was counted only a few times. V usage is TRBV5-4 and J usage is TRBJ2-5; tentative D call: TRBD2 (6 bases). Germline CDR1 SGHNT, CDR2 YYREEE (reference sequence). The ends were cut back, 0 bases at V and 5 bases at J, with 17 bases in the middle. There are 16 residues in the CDR3. CDR3 DNA sequence: TGTGCCAGCAGCTTGGCCCCCTTGGGGACTGGGGAGACCCAGTACTTC. Amino acid sequence: CASSLAPLGTGETQYF. Full variable domain (rest looked up from reference TRBV5-4 and TRBJ2-5): ETGVTQSPTHLIKTRGQQVTLRCSSQSGHNTVSWYQQALGQGPQFIFQYYREEENGRGNFPPRFSGLQFPNYSSELNVNALELDDSALYLCASSLAPLGTGETQYFGPGTRLLVL.

The V and J genes are TRBV14 and TRBJ2-3, with D unresolved. Trimming took off 1 base at V and 7 bases at J, with 3 bases between the two ends. The CDR3 runs to 11 residues. Germline V gene sequence: CDR1 SGHDN, CDR2 FVKESK. The CDR3 DNA sequence: TGTGCCAGCAGCCAAGCCTATACGCAGTATTTT. Amino acid sequence: CASSQAYTQYF.